This is a list of T cell receptor beta chains from one sample in a study of cytomegalovirus exposure and HLA in healthy donors. Profiled with immunoSEQ multiplex PCR; TCRdb holds only in-frame clones, not every one. This table holds about 200,000 clones, roughly 80% found once. Sequenced input: PBMCs. The source of these receptors is a young man in good health and CMV-seronegative. Each CDR3 is given with its conserved first and last residue. The order of the fields is D gene, clone size, J gene, V gene, CDR3 DNA, CDR3 protein. A D gene is named only where the DNA matches it firmly. Rows may omit the clone size; those that give it use once, few, many or a size class.

d_call: TRBD1
clone_size: -
j_call: TRBJ2-2
v_call: TRBV10-3
cdr3_nt: TGTGCCACCGAAGGGACAGGGTTTTCCGGGGAGCTGTTTTTT
cdr3_aa: CATEGTGFSGELFF

d_call: TRBD1
clone_size: -
j_call: TRBJ1-2
v_call: TRBV4-3
cdr3_nt: TGCGCCAGCAACCGGGACAGATTAAACTATGGCTACACCTTC
cdr3_aa: CASNRDRLNYGYTF

d_call: -
clone_size: -
j_call: TRBJ2-7
v_call: TRBV15
cdr3_nt: TGTGCCACCAGCAGAGATACGGTGACCTACGAGCAGTACTTC
cdr3_aa: CATSRDTVTYEQYF

d_call: TRBD2
clone_size: -
j_call: TRBJ2-7
v_call: TRBV5-1
cdr3_nt: TGCGCCAGCAAGATGACTAGCGGGGACTACGAGCAGTACTTC
cdr3_aa: CASKMTSGDYEQYF

d_call: -
clone_size: -
j_call: TRBJ1-2
v_call: TRBV28
cdr3_nt: TGTGCCACAAAGGACAGAGACCCCCTTGGCTACACCTTC
cdr3_aa: CATKDRDPLGYTF

d_call: TRBD1
clone_size: -
j_call: TRBJ2-3
v_call: TRBV5-1
cdr3_nt: TGCGCCAGCAGCACCACAGGGGGCGTGGCAGATACGCAGTATTTT
cdr3_aa: CASSTTGGVADTQYF

d_call: -
clone_size: few
j_call: TRBJ1-4
v_call: TRBV7-9
cdr3_nt: TGTGCCAGCAGCAAAAGGACAGCAACTAATGAAAAACTGTTTTTT
cdr3_aa: CASSKRTATNEKLFF

d_call: TRBD2
clone_size: -
j_call: TRBJ2-3
v_call: TRBV5-4
cdr3_nt: TGTGCCAGCAGCGGACGGACTAGCGGGGAGTACAAACAAGTCACAGATACGCAGTATTTT
cdr3_aa: CASSGRTSGEYKQVTDTQYF

d_call: -
clone_size: -
j_call: TRBJ2-2
v_call: TRBV6-5
cdr3_nt: TGTGCCAGCAGCGAGGTTACCGGGGAGCTGTTTTTT
cdr3_aa: CASSEVTGELFF

d_call: -
clone_size: -
j_call: TRBJ1-4
v_call: TRBV19
cdr3_nt: TGTGCCAGTAGTAAACAGCAGAATGAAAAACTGTTTTTT
cdr3_aa: CASSKQQNEKLFF

d_call: TRBD1
clone_size: -
j_call: TRBJ1-5
v_call: TRBV6-1
cdr3_nt: TGTGCCAGCAGTGGTTACAGGGGAAATCGCCCACAGGCCCAGCATTTT
cdr3_aa: CASSGYRGNRPQAQHF

d_call: -
clone_size: -
j_call: TRBJ2-4
v_call: TRBV28
cdr3_nt: TGTGCCAGCAGTTTTAGGTGGGCAGGGCTAGCCAAAAACATTCAGTACTTC
cdr3_aa: CASSFRWAGLAKNIQYF

d_call: TRBD1
clone_size: once
j_call: TRBJ2-7
v_call: TRBV27
cdr3_nt: TGTGCCAGCAGTACCCGGGACAGCTACGAGCAGTACTTC
cdr3_aa: CASSTRDSYEQYF

d_call: -
clone_size: -
j_call: TRBJ1-2
v_call: TRBV6-1
cdr3_nt: TGTGCCAGCACGGGGGGCTATGGCTACACCTTC
cdr3_aa: CASTGGYGYTF

d_call: TRBD1
clone_size: -
j_call: TRBJ1-2
v_call: TRBV7-9
cdr3_nt: TGTGCCAGCAGCCCAGGACAGGGGGAGCACTATGGCTACACCTTC
cdr3_aa: CASSPGQGEHYGYTF

d_call: TRBD1
clone_size: few
j_call: TRBJ2-6
v_call: TRBV7-8
cdr3_nt: TGTGCCAGCAGCTCTAACTCCGTGCAGGGGGCTGGGGCCAGCGTCCTGACTTTC
cdr3_aa: CASSSNSVQGAGASVLTF

d_call: TRBD1
clone_size: once
j_call: TRBJ1-2
v_call: TRBV28
cdr3_nt: TGTGCCAGCAGTTTCGACAGGGGGGTCGATGGCTACACCTTC
cdr3_aa: CASSFDRGVDGYTF

d_call: -
clone_size: -
j_call: TRBJ1-2
v_call: TRBV6-6
cdr3_nt: TGTGCCAGCACTCGAACAGGGTCTAACTATGGCTACACCTTC
cdr3_aa: CASTRTGSNYGYTF

d_call: -
clone_size: few
j_call: TRBJ1-1
v_call: TRBV18
cdr3_nt: TGTGCCAGCTCACCAGCCAGGGGAGCTGAAGCTTTCTTT
cdr3_aa: CASSPARGAEAFF

d_call: -
clone_size: few
j_call: TRBJ1-5
v_call: TRBV10-3
cdr3_nt: TGTGCCATCAGGGGGGACAAATTTAGCAATCAGCCCCAGCATTTT
cdr3_aa: CAIRGDKFSNQPQHF

d_call: -
clone_size: -
j_call: TRBJ1-4
v_call: TRBV5-8
cdr3_nt: TGTGCCAGCAGCTTGGTCGGCGAGGCTAATGAAAAACTGTTTTTT
cdr3_aa: CASSLVGEANEKLFF

d_call: -
clone_size: once
j_call: TRBJ1-2
v_call: TRBV14
cdr3_nt: TGTGCCAGCAGCCCCACCATCGTGGGAGGGAATAATGGCTACACCTTC
cdr3_aa: CASSPTIVGGNNGYTF

d_call: -
clone_size: -
j_call: TRBJ2-3
v_call: TRBV5-4
cdr3_nt: TGTGCCAGCAGGTATCGCGGGGGCACAGATACGCAGTATTTT
cdr3_aa: CASRYRGGTDTQYF

d_call: -
clone_size: -
j_call: TRBJ1-5
v_call: TRBV7-8
cdr3_nt: TGTGCCAGCAGCTTGAGGCAGTACAATCAGCCCCAGCATTTT
cdr3_aa: CASSLRQYNQPQHF

d_call: TRBD1
clone_size: -
j_call: TRBJ2-5
v_call: TRBV2
cdr3_nt: TGTGCCAGCAGTTTCCGGGACAGGGATTACGAGACCCAGTACTTC
cdr3_aa: CASSFRDRDYETQYF

d_call: TRBD1
clone_size: few
j_call: TRBJ1-1
v_call: TRBV29-1
cdr3_nt: TGCAGCGTTGAATATATAGGACAGGGGACTGAAGCTTTCTTT
cdr3_aa: CSVEYIGQGTEAFF

d_call: TRBD2
clone_size: -
j_call: TRBJ2-5
v_call: TRBV4-2
cdr3_nt: TGTGCCAGCAGCTACGGGACTAGCGGGACCCAAGAGACCCAGTACTTC
cdr3_aa: CASSYGTSGTQETQYF

d_call: -
clone_size: -
j_call: TRBJ1-1
v_call: TRBV5-5
cdr3_nt: TGTGCCAGCAGCTTGGTTAGGGGCACTGAAGCTTTCTTT
cdr3_aa: CASSLVRGTEAFF

d_call: TRBD1
clone_size: -
j_call: TRBJ2-5
v_call: TRBV6-5
cdr3_nt: TGTGCCAGCAGTCCTGGGACAGGAGAAGAGACCCAGTACTTC
cdr3_aa: CASSPGTGEETQYF

d_call: TRBD1
clone_size: -
j_call: TRBJ1-4
v_call: TRBV19
cdr3_nt: TGTGCCATCTCGGACAGGAATGAAAAACTGTTTTTT
cdr3_aa: CAISDRNEKLFF

d_call: TRBD1
clone_size: few
j_call: TRBJ1-1
v_call: TRBV20-1
cdr3_nt: TGCAGCCCCGGACAGGGGGTAAAAGGTTTCTTT
cdr3_aa: CSPGQGVKGFF

d_call: TRBD2
clone_size: -
j_call: TRBJ2-1
v_call: TRBV10-2
cdr3_nt: TGCGCCAGCACTGACACGGGGACTAGCGGGGGGGCCAGGTACAATGAGCAGTTCTTC
cdr3_aa: CASTDTGTSGGARYNEQFF

d_call: TRBD1
clone_size: -
j_call: TRBJ1-1
v_call: TRBV5-1
cdr3_nt: TGCGCCAGCAGCTTGTTTCCAGGGGGTTCCGAAGCTTTCTTT
cdr3_aa: CASSLFPGGSEAFF

d_call: -
clone_size: once
j_call: TRBJ1-1
v_call: TRBV15
cdr3_nt: TGTGCCACCAGCAAAGTCGAGGGTGCCGCTTTCTTT
cdr3_aa: CATSKVEGAAFF

d_call: TRBD2
clone_size: -
j_call: TRBJ2-3
v_call: TRBV19
cdr3_nt: TGTGCCAGTAAGCAGCGGGGGGGCCAAGATACGCAGTATTTT
cdr3_aa: CASKQRGGQDTQYF

d_call: -
clone_size: -
j_call: TRBJ2-3
v_call: TRBV9
cdr3_nt: TGTGCCAGCAGCGTAGAGGGTTCGGGAAATCAGTATTTT
cdr3_aa: CASSVEGSGNQYF

d_call: -
clone_size: -
j_call: TRBJ2-7
v_call: TRBV7-2
cdr3_nt: TGTGCCAGCAGCTTAGAGGCCCAGGCCAGATTCTACGAGCAGTACTTC
cdr3_aa: CASSLEAQARFYEQYF

d_call: TRBD1
clone_size: -
j_call: TRBJ1-3
v_call: TRBV6-5
cdr3_nt: TGTGCCAGCAGTACGACAGGGGGCTCTGGAAACACCATATATTTT
cdr3_aa: CASSTTGGSGNTIYF

d_call: -
clone_size: -
j_call: TRBJ2-7
v_call: TRBV5-4
cdr3_nt: TGTGCCAGCAGCTTGGCAGACACATCCTACGAGCAGTACTTC
cdr3_aa: CASSLADTSYEQYF

d_call: TRBD1
clone_size: -
j_call: TRBJ2-5
v_call: TRBV6-1
cdr3_nt: TGTGCCAGCAGTAGCAAGTCAGGGGGCAGGGAGACCCAGTACTTC
cdr3_aa: CASSSKSGGRETQYF

d_call: -
clone_size: -
j_call: TRBJ2-1
v_call: TRBV6-1
cdr3_nt: TGTGCCAGCAGGGGAGCCTCCTACAATGAGCAGTTCTTC
cdr3_aa: CASRGASYNEQFF

d_call: TRBD2
clone_size: once
j_call: TRBJ2-7
v_call: TRBV7-2
cdr3_nt: TGTGCCAGCAGCTTCTCTAGCGGGGGGCCCTCCTACGAGCAGTACTTC
cdr3_aa: CASSFSSGGPSYEQYF

d_call: TRBD2
clone_size: -
j_call: TRBJ2-3
v_call: TRBV18
cdr3_nt: TGTGCCAGCTCACCACTGTCGGGGGGTCTCACAGATACGCAGTATTTT
cdr3_aa: CASSPLSGGLTDTQYF

d_call: -
clone_size: -
j_call: TRBJ1-2
v_call: TRBV6-1
cdr3_nt: TGTGCCAGCAGTCCCTCGGGATACTATGGCTACACCTTC
cdr3_aa: CASSPSGYYGYTF

d_call: -
clone_size: -
j_call: TRBJ1-1
v_call: TRBV6-5
cdr3_nt: TGTGCCAGCAGTTACTCGGTCGGGACTGAAGCTTTCTTT
cdr3_aa: CASSYSVGTEAFF

d_call: -
clone_size: -
j_call: TRBJ1-2
v_call: TRBV2
cdr3_nt: TGTGCCAGCAGTGGGGCAGGCAGCTATGGCTACACCTTC
cdr3_aa: CASSGAGSYGYTF

d_call: TRBD1
clone_size: -
j_call: TRBJ2-7
v_call: TRBV28
cdr3_nt: TGTGCCAGCAGTTTAGGGACAGGGGGGGCCGAGCAGTACTTC
cdr3_aa: CASSLGTGGAEQYF

d_call: -
clone_size: -
j_call: TRBJ2-5
v_call: TRBV19
cdr3_nt: TGTGCCAGTCCAACTTACCAATTCTACCAAGAGACCCAGTACTTC
cdr3_aa: CASPTYQFYQETQYF

d_call: TRBD1
clone_size: -
j_call: TRBJ2-5
v_call: TRBV19
cdr3_nt: TGTGCCAGTAGTTCTAGACAGGGTAAAGAGACCCAGTACTTC
cdr3_aa: CASSSRQGKETQYF